This TCR beta chain is drawn from a study of long-term antiretroviral therapy in people with HIV. The trim removed 4 bases at V and 2 bases at J, leaving 8 bases unmatched. This CDR3 spans 15 amino acids. The germline V gene encodes CDR1 MGHRA and CDR2 YSYEKL. A v3.0 immunoSEQ assay was performed at survey level. The data were produced by immunoSEQ multiplex PCR, yet TCRdb's version contains in-frame clones alone and is incomplete. Among under 45,000 clones, roughly nine tenths were seen once, and the ten largest hold around 4%. The rearrangement links TRBV4-1 to TRBJ2-7; TRBD1 agrees at 7 bases. This material consisted of unsorted PBMCs, taken 1.2 years after starting antiretroviral therapy. This clonotype was sampled from a woman between 45 and 65 years old with HIV. This chain's CDR3 is CASSLGTEYAYEQYF. CDR3 DNA sequence: TGCGCCAGCAGCCTCGGGACAGAATATGCCTACGAGCAGTACTTC.